This passage covers 12 T cell receptor beta chains from one sample sequenced in a study of control samples from healthy donors and cancer patients. This table comes from immunoSEQ multiplex PCR, and its TCRdb copy is limited to in-frame clones, with some not included. The top ten hold approximately 1.4% of the sample, which has roughly 180,000 clones, around 94% seen once. What was sequenced was blood. These receptors all come from a woman between 18 and 29 years old in good health.

The chain links TRBV24-1 to TRBJ2-7, with 7 bases aligning to TRBD1. The junction had 4 bases not matched to a gene; V was cut back by 3 bases and J by 3 bases. The length of the CDR3 is 14 residues. The germline gives CDR1 KGHDR, CDR2 SFDVKD. CDR3 region: CATSDPTGNYEQYF. The CDR3 nucleotides are TGTGCCACCAGTGATCCGACAGGGAACTACGAGCAGTACTTC.

This clone appeared once. The identical CDR3 is also encoded by other nucleotide sequences in the sample. This chain uses TRBV11-2 with TRBJ1-6; maybe TRBD1 (5 bases). Germline V gene data show CDR1 as SGHAT and CDR2 as FQNNGV. V was trimmed by 5 bases and J by 7 bases, leaving 18 bases between them. The CDR3 is made up of 16 amino acids. DNA of the CDR3: TGTGCCAGCAGCCCGTTGTCGGGGCCCCAGAATTCACCCCTCCACTTT. It specifies CASSPLSGPQNSPLHF.

The V gene is TRBV15, the J gene TRBJ2-5; 10 bases line up with TRBD2. Trimming removed 7 bases from V and 5 bases from J; junction bases left unmatched: 7. This CDR3 contains 14 residues. Germline V gene data show CDR1 as LNHNV and CDR2 as YYDKDF (reference sequence). In DNA form, the CDR3 reads TGTGCCACCAACCTAGCGGGGGCGGGGGAGACCCAGTACTTC. It yields the protein CATNLAGAGETQYF.

This clone was seen just once. The rearrangement links TRBV5-4 to TRBJ2-7; 7 bases are shared with TRBD1. The CDR3 loop spans 14 amino acids. The germline CDR1 and CDR2 sequences are SGHNT and YYREEE (reference sequence). Unmatched junction bases numbered 4, after V lost 4 bases and J lost 0 bases. The CDR3, as DNA: TGTGCCAGCAGCCCCCGGGACAGCTCCTACGAGCAGTACTTC. Translated, it gives CASSPRDSSYEQYF.

The rearrangement joins TRBV5-5 to TRBJ2-6; the D is unclear. Deletions cut 4 bases from V and 1 base from J, with 24 bases between. The CDR3 is made up of 20 amino acids. Germline CDR1 SGHKS, CDR2 YYEKEE (reference sequence). The CDR3 bases are TGTGCCAGCAGCCCCTCCGACTTCCCGCCAGGTTGGTCTGGGGCCAACGTCCTGACTTTC. The encoded protein is CASSPSDFPPGWSGANVLTF.

The chain recombines TRBV28 with TRBJ1-1; D uncertain. The CDR3 sequence is 13 residues long. Germline V lookup: CDR1 MDHEN, CDR2 SYDVKM. Trimming left V 6 bases short and J 1 base short, with 9 bases between. The CDR3, as DNA: TGTGCCAGCAGCCCGGACTGGAACACTGAAGCTTTCTTT. Residues: CASSPDWNTEAFF.

V and J are TRBV10-3 and TRBJ2-1; 9 bases agree with TRBD2. The CDR3 covers 13 residues. V shed 0 bases and J 10 bases; nucleotides not matched to a gene: 1. Germline CDR1 is ENHRY and CDR2 is SYGVKD. The DNA for the CDR3 is TGTGCCATCAGTGAGTCGCTAGCGGGGGAGCAGTTCTTC. This codes for CAISESLAGEQFF.

The chain combines TRBV27 with TRBJ1-1; 10 positions match TRBD1. V shed 4 bases and J 1 base; nucleotides not matched to a gene: 3. Per the germline V gene, CDR1 is MNHEY and CDR2 is SMNVEV (reference sequence). The CDR3 is 15 residues long. This CDR3 reads CASSSRQGANTEAFF. CDR3 nucleotide sequence: TGTGCCAGCAGTTCCAGACAGGGGGCGAACACTGAAGCTTTCTTT.

The sample holds one count of this clone. V and J are TRBV12-5 and TRBJ2-1; D gene uncertain. Per germline, CDR1 LGHNT and CDR2 FRNRAP. CDR3 length equals 11 residues. V shed 3 bases and J shed 15 bases, with 12 bases lying between them. In DNA form, the CDR3 reads TGTGCTAGTGGTTTAAAAAAGAGGAGGTTCTTC. Its protein product is CASGLKKRRFF.

This chain links TRBV18 with TRBJ1-5; D uncertain. V lost 3 bases to trimming and J lost 0 bases, with 6 bases between them. This CDR3 contains 14 residues. Germline CDR1 reads KGHSH; CDR2 reads LQKENI. The chain's CDR3 is CASSPQNSNQPQHF. CDR3 coding DNA: TGTGCCAGCTCACCCCAAAATAGCAATCAGCCCCAGCATTTT.

The chain joins TRBV4-1 to TRBJ1-4; the D is unclear. The V gene lost 1 base and the J gene lost 6 bases, with 3 bases spanning the gap. The V gene's germline CDR1 is MGHRA and CDR2 YSYEKL. CDR3 length: 12 amino acids. The CDR3 protein is CASSQAYEKLFF. CDR3 DNA: TGCGCCAGCAGCCAAGCTTATGAAAAACTGTTTTTT.

Points on this clone: A junction end diverges from the germline sequence, so it may reflect a read error. The same CDR3 can be traced to other DNA sequences in this sample. This sequence joins TRBV9 and TRBJ1-5, with D maybe TRBD1 (6 bases). Per germline, CDR1 SGDLS and CDR2 YYNGEE. The CDR3 is 14 residues long. In nucleotides, the CDR3 is TGTGCCAGCAGCCCCGGGACATCAAATCAACCCCAGCATTTT. Translation gives CASSPGTSNQPQHF.